This TCR beta chain was found in a study of cytomegalovirus exposure and HLA in healthy donors. CDR1 SGHRS and CDR2 YFSETQ come from the germline V gene. Trimming left V 4 bases short and J 0 bases short, with 3 bases between. This CDR3 has 12 amino acids. PCR primers comprised 60 Vbeta and 13 Jbeta primers. Measured with immunoSEQ multiplex PCR; TCRdb has only the in-frame clones, and not every one. This sample has some 110,000 clones; 65% to 80% occur once, and the top ten carry around 13%. There were likely unrecorded immune exposures, though donors were nominally healthy when sampled. This chain uses TRBV5-1 with TRBJ2-3; no clear D gene. The clonotype was recovered from a woman in her forties in good health and CMV-seropositive. The sample comprised PBMCs. CDR3 sequence: CASSPSTDTQYF. The CDR3 coding sequence is TGCGCCAGCAGCCCGAGCACAGATACGCAGTATTTT.